The 6 T cell receptor beta chains in this list originate from one sample, sequenced in a study of preoperative IRX-2 immunotherapy in early breast cancer. Treatment defined: preoperative locoregional IRX-2 cytokine immunotherapy. Sequenced by immunoSEQ multiplex PCR; TCRdb stores in-frame clones only, minus some. The table lists around 34,000 clones, 75% to 90% of them singletons. This specimen consisted of lymph node tissue, obtained from a patient treated with IRX-2 immunotherapy. These receptors were collected from a human donor with breast cancer.

V and J are TRBV19 and TRBJ1-3; D gene uncertain. V shed 5 bases and J shed 0 bases, with 11 bases lying between them. Germline V lookup: CDR1 LNHDA, CDR2 SQIVND (reference sequence). CDR3 length equals 15 residues. CDR3 amino acids: CASSPAGYSGNTIYF. The DNA for the CDR3 is TGTGCCAGTAGTCCCGCGGGCTACTCTGGAAACACCATATATTTT.

This chain uses TRBV6-8 with TRBJ1-5; perhaps TRBD1 as D (6 bases). The CDR3 is 16 amino acids. Trimming removed 0 bases at V and 2 bases at J, with 11 bases between. The germline V gene has CDR1 MNHGY and CDR2 SAAAGT. CDR3 region: CASSYSGGIGNQPQHF. CDR3 DNA: TGTGCCAGCAGTTACTCAGGGGGTATAGGCAATCAGCCCCAGCATTTT.

This clone is judged medium-sized. V gene TRBV18 combines with J gene TRBJ2-6; no definite D call. Deletions cut 3 bases from V and 3 bases from J, with 0 bases between. Germline V gives CDR1 KGHSH, CDR2 LQKENI. This CDR3 spans 12 amino acids. DNA of the CDR3: TGTGCCAGCTCACCTGGGGCCAACGTCCTGACTTTC. Protein: CASSPGANVLTF.

The chain combines TRBV14 with TRBJ1-2, with 7 positions matching TRBD1. The CDR3 consists of 15 residues. CDR1 is SGHDN and CDR2 is FVKESK in the germline V gene. V lost 6 bases and J lost 8; bases outside the gene matches: 15. The CDR3 region has the DNA TGTGCCAGCAGGCTTACAGGGGACACCTCGAGGGGCTACACCTTC. This sequence encodes CASRLTGDTSRGYTF.

This chain joins TRBV11-1 and TRBJ2-3, with D perhaps TRBD2 (6 bases). Deletions cut 1 base from V and 0 bases from J, with 8 bases between. The germline gives CDR1 SGHAT, CDR2 FQDESV (reference sequence). CDR3 size: 15 residues. The CDR3 spells CASSLVGRSTDTQYF. In DNA form, the CDR3 reads TGTGCCAGCAGCTTAGTGGGGAGGAGCACAGATACGCAGTATTTT.

The V call is TRBV30, the J call TRBJ2-7; D ambiguous. V lost 4 bases, J lost 0 bases, and 7 bases lay in between. Per germline, CDR1 GTSNPN and CDR2 SVGIG (reference sequence). The CDR3 is 12 amino acids. CDR3 region: CAWKESSYEQYF. Here the CDR3 DNA reads TGTGCCTGGAAGGAGAGCTCCTACGAGCAGTACTTC.